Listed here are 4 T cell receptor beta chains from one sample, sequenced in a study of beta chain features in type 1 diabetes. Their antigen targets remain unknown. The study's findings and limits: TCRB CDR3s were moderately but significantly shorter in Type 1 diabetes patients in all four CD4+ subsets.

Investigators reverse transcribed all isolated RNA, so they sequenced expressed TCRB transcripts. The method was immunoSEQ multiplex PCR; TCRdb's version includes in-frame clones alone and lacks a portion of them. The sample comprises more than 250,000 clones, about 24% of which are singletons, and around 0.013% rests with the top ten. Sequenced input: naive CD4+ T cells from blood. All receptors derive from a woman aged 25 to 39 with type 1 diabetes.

The chain's CDR3 is CASTGQGPWKAFF. CDR3 coding DNA: TGTGCCAGCACTGGACAGGGCCCATGGAAAGCTTTCTTT. This rearrangement joins TRBV19 to TRBJ1-1, with 8 bases lining up with TRBD1. The J segment lost 9 bases and the V segment lost 9 bases, leaving 12 bases of the junction unmatched. Germline CDR1 and CDR2: LNHDA and SQIVND (reference sequence). The CDR3 loop spans 13 amino acids.

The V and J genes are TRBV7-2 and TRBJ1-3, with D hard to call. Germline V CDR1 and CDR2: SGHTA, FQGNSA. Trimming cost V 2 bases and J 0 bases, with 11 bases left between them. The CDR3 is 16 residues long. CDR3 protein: CASSLIRMISGNTIYF. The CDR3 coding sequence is TGTGCCAGCAGCTTAATCAGGATGATCTCTGGAAACACCATATATTTT.

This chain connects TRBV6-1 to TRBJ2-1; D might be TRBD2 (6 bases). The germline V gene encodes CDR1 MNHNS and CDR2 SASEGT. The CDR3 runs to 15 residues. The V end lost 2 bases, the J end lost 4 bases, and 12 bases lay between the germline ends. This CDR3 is CASSEMASAYNEQFF. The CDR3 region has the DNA TGTGCCAGCAGTGAAATGGCTAGCGCATACAATGAGCAGTTCTTC.

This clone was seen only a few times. CDR3 sequence (DNA): TGTGCCAGCAGAAAAACAGGAATCCACGAGCAGTACTTC. Encoded protein: CASRKTGIHEQYF. This chain links TRBV13 with TRBJ2-7; possible D gene TRBD1, 5 bases. This CDR3 spans 13 amino acids. Germline assignment: CDR1 PRHDT and CDR2 FYEKMQ (reference sequence). V was shortened by 6 bases and J by 5 bases, with 14 bases between the two germline ends. The entire variable domain, with the rest obtained from reference TRBV13 and TRBJ2-7, is as follows: AAGVIQSPRHLIKEKRETATLKCYPIPRHDTVYWYQQGPGQDPQFLISFYEKMQSDKGSIPDRFSAQQFSDYHSELNMSSLELGDSALYFCASRKTGIHEQYFGPGTRLTVT.